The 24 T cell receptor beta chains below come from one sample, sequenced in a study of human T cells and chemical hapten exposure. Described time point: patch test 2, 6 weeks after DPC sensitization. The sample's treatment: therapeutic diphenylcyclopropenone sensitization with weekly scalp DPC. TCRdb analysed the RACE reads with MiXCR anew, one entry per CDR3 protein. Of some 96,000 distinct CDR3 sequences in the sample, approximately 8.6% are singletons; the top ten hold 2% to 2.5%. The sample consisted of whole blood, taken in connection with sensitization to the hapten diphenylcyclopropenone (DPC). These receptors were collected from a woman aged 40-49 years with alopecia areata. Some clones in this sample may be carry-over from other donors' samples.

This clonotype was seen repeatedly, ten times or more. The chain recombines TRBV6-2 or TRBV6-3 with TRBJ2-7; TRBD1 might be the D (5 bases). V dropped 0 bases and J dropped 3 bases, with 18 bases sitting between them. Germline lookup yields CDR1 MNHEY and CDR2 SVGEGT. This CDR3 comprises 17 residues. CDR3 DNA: TGTGCCAGCAGTTACTCGAGTGCCAGGGCCGGCTACTACGAGCAGTACTTC. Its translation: CASSYSSARAGYYEQYF.

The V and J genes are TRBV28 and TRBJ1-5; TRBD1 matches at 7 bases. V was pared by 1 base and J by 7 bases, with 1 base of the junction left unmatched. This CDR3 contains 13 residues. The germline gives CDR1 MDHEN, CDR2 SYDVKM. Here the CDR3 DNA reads TGTGCCAGCAGTTTATTACAGGGGCAGCCCCAGCATTTT. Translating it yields CASSLLQGQPQHF.

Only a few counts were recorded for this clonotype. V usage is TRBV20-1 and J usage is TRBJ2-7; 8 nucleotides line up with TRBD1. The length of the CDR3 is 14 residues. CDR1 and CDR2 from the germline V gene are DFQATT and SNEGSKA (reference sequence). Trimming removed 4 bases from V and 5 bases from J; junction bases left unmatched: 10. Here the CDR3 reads CSAILGQGFDEQYF. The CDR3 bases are TGCAGTGCTATCTTAGGACAGGGCTTCGACGAGCAGTACTTC.

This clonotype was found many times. The CDR3 is CSASRQGGYEQYF. DNA for the CDR3: TGCAGCGCCTCTCGACAGGGAGGGTACGAGCAGTACTTC. The genes are TRBV29-1 and TRBJ2-7, with D perhaps given as TRBD1 or TRBD2 (7 bases each). CDR3 size: 13 residues. V was cut by 7 bases and J by 4 bases, with 17 bases left in between. From germline, CDR1 is SQVTM and CDR2 ANQGSEA.

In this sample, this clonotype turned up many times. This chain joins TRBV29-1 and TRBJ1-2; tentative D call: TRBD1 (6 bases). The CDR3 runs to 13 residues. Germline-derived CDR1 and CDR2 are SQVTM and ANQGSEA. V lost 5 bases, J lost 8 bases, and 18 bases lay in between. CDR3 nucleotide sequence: TGCAGCGTTACGGGGACACCCCAGAGCGGCTACACCTTC. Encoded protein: CSVTGTPQSGYTF.

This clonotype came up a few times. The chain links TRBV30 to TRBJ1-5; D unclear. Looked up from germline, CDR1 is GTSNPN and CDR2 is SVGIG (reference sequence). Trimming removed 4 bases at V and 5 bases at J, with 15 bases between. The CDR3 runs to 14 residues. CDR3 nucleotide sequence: TGTGCCTGGACCCCCACCCAGCACGATCAGCCCCAGCATTTT. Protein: CAWTPTQHDQPQHF.

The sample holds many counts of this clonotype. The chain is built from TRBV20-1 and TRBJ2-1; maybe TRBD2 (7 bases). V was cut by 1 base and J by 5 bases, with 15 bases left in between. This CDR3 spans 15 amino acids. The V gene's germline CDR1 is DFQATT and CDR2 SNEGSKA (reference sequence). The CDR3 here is CSARGQGGENNEQFF. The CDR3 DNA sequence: TGCAGTGCTAGAGGCCAAGGGGGGGAAAACAATGAGCAGTTCTTC.

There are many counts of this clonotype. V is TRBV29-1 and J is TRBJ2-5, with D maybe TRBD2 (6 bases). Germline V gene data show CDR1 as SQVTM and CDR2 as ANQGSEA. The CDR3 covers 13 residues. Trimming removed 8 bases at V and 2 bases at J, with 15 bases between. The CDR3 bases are TGCAGCACTGGCGCGGGACTTCAAGAGACCCAGTACTTC. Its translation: CSTGAGLQETQYF.

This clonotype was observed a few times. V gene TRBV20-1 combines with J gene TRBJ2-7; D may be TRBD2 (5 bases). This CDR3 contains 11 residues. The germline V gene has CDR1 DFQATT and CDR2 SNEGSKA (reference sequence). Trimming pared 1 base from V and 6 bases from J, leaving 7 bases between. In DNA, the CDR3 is TGCAGTGCTAGAGCGGGATTCGAGCAGTACTTC. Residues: CSARAGFEQYF.

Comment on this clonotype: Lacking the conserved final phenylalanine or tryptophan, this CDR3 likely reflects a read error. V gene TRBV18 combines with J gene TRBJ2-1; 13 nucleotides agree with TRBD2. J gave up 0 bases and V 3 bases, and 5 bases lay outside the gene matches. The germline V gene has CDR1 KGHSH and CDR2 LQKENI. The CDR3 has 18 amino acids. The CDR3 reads CASSPALAGGSSYNEQFL. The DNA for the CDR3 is TGTGCCAGCTCACCGGCACTAGCGGGAGGGAGCTCCTACAATGAGCAGTTCTTA.

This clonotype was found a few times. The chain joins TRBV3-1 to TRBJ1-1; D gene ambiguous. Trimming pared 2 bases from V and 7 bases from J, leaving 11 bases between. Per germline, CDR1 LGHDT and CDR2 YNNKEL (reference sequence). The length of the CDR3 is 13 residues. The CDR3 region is CASSQLSVNEAFF. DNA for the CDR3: TGTGCCAGCAGCCAATTGTCCGTCAATGAAGCTTTCTTT.

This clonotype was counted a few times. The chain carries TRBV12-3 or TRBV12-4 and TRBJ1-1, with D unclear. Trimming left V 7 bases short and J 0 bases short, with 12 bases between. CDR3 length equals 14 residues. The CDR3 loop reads CASKPTSLNTEAFF. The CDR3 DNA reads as TGTGCCAGCAAACCCACTTCATTGAACACTGAAGCTTTCTTT.

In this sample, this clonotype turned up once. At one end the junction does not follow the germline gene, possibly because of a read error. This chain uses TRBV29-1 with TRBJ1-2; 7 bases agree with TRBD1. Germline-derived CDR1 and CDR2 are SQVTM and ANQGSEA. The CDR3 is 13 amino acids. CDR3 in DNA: TGCAGCGCCTGGGACAGTCGGAGTGGCGGCTACATCTTC. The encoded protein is CSAWDSRSGGYIF.

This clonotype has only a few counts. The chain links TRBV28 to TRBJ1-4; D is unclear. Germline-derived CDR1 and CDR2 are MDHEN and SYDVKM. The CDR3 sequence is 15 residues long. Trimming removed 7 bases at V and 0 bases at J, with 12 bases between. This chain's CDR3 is CASMSGPTTNEKLFF. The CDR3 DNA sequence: TGTGCCAGCATGTCCGGGCCCACAACTAATGAAAAACTGTTTTTT.

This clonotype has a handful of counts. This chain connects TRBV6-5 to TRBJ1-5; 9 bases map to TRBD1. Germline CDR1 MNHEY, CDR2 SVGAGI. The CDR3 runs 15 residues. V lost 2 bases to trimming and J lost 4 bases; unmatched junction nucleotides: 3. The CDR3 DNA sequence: TGTGCCAGCAGTTACAGGACAGGGGTTAATCAGCCCCAGCATTTT. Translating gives CASSYRTGVNQPQHF.

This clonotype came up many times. The CDR3 here is CSARDIPDRGPEAFF. The CDR3 DNA reads as TGCAGTGCTAGAGATATACCCGACAGGGGCCCTGAAGCTTTCTTT. The chain has TRBV20-1 and TRBJ1-1; 8 nucleotides match TRBD1. The germline V gene has CDR1 DFQATT and CDR2 SNEGSKA (reference sequence). The junction had 9 bases not matched to a gene; V was cut back by 0 bases and J by 6 bases. CDR3 size: 15 residues.

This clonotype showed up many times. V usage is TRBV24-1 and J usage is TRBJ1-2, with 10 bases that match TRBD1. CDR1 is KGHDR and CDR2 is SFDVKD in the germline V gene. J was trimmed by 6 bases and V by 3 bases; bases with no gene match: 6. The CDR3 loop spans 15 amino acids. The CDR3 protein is CATSDAGTGVHGYTF. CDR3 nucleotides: TGTGCCACCAGTGATGCCGGGACAGGGGTCCATGGCTACACCTTC.

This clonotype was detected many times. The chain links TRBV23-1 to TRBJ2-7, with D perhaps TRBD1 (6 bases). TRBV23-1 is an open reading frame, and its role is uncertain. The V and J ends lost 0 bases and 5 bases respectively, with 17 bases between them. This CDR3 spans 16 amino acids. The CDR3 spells CASSQSFLQGSHEQYF. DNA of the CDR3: TGCGCCAGCAGTCAATCATTCCTACAGGGTTCCCACGAGCAGTACTTC.

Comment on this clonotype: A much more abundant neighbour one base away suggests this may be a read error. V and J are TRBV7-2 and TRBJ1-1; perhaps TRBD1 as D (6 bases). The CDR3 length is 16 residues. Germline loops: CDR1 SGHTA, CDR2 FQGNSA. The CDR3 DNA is TGTGCCAGCAGCTTACTTCCGACAGGAAAGAACACTGAATCTTTCTTT. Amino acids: CASSLLPTGKNTESFF.

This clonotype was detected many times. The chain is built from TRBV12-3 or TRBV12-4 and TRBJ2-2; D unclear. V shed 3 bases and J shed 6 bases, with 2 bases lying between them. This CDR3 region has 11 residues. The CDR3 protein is CASSFAGELFF. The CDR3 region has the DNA TGTGCCAGCAGTTTCGCCGGGGAGCTGTTTTTT.

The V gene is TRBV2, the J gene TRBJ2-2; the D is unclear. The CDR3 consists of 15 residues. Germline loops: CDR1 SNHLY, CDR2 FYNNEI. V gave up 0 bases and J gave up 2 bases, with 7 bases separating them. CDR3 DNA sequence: TGTGCCAGCAGTGAAGCAGAGTCAAACACCGGGGAGCTGTTTTTT. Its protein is CASSEAESNTGELFF.

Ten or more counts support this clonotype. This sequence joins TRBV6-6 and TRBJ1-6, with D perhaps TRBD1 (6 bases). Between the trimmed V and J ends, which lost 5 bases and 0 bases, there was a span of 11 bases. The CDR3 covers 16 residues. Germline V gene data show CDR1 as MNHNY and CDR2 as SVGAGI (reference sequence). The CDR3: CASSQGGSSYNSPLHF. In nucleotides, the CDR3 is TGTGCCAGCAGTCAAGGGGGGAGCTCCTATAATTCACCCCTCCACTTT.

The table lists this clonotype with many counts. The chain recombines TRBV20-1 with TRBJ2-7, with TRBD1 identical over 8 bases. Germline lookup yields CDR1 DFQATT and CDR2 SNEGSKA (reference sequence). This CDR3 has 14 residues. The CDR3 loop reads CSLTTGTGAYEQYF. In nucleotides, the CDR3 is TGCAGCCTCACGACCGGGACAGGAGCCTACGAGCAGTACTTC.

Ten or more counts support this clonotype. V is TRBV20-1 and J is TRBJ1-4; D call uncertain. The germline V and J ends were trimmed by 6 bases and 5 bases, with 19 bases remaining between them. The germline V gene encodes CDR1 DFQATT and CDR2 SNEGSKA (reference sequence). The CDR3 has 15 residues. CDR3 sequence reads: CSAPMVDWGNEKLFF. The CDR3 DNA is TGCAGTGCCCCTATGGTCGATTGGGGAAATGAAAAACTGTTTTTT.